The present T cell receptor beta chain was sequenced within a study of T cell changes during pregnancy in multiple sclerosis. The table came from immunoSEQ multiplex PCR; TCRdb's copy has only in-frame clones and leaves some out. The data hold approximately 61,000 clones, with 88% observed a single time. This CDR3 is 17 amino acids long. Per germline, CDR1 SGHDT and CDR2 YYEEEE. The V end was cut by 0 bases, the J end by 3 bases, with 17 bases between. Sequenced here: peripheral blood, sampled in the first trimester of pregnancy. The chain has TRBV5-6 and TRBJ2-3, with a weak D call TRBD1 (6 bases). This clonotype was obtained from a female donor with multiple sclerosis, enrolled in a pregnancy study. CDR3: CASSLAWAGVTTDTQYF. CDR3 in DNA: TGTGCCAGCAGCTTGGCCTGGGCAGGGGTGACGACAGATACGCAGTATTTT.